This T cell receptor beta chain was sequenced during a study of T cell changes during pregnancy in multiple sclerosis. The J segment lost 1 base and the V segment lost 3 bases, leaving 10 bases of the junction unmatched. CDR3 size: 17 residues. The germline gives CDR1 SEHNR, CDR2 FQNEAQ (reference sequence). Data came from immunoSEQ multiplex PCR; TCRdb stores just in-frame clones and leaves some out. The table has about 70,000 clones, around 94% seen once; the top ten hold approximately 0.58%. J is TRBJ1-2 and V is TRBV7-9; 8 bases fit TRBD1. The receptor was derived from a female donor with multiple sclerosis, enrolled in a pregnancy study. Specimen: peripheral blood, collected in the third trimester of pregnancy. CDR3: CASSFQTGALVNYGYTF. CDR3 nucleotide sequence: TGTGCCAGCAGCTTCCAGACAGGGGCGCTCGTTAACTATGGCTACACCTTC.